The sequence of this TCR beta chain was determined in a study of T cell responses to AZD1222 COVID-19 vaccine. On this clone: No antigen is known for it.

The method was immunoSEQ multiplex PCR; TCRdb's version includes in-frame clones alone and lacks a portion of them. The table includes about 200,000 clones, 90% to 95% detected once. Study-wide results and limits: Donors in the cohort were predominantly white British and more often female, and clonal diversity was possibly underestimated. With two AZD1222 doses given, Spike-specific TCR breadth and depth both rose.

This CDR3 region has 13 residues. Germline loops: CDR1 SGHTA, CDR2 FQGTGA. V was trimmed by 2 bases and J by 4 bases, leaving 8 bases between them. V usage is TRBV7-3 and J usage is TRBJ1-1, with TRBD1 as a possible D gene (6 bases). This clonotype was sampled from an adult who received the MenACWY meningococcal vaccine as a control. This sample comprised peripheral blood, obtained 28 days after the second dose of the MenACWY control vaccine. The CDR3 bases are TGTGCCAGCAGCTTACGGGGGGCCACTGAAGCTTTCTTT. It is translated as CASSLRGATEAFF.